Following are 21 T cell receptor beta chains from one sample sequenced in a study of memory CD4+ T cells and cytomegalovirus serostatus. The sort gate was single viable CD3+CD4+CD8-CD45RO+ cells for memory CD4+ T cells. The repertoire was sequenced with immunoSEQ multiplex PCR; TCRdb's copy has only in-frame clones and lacks some. The sample lists 50,000 or so clones, 70% to 85% occurring once. Source material: memory CD4+ T cells from blood. These receptors came from an adult in good health and CMV-seronegative.

The rearrangement joins TRBV6-5 to TRBJ2-7; 8 bases match TRBD2. V gave up 0 bases and J gave up 7 bases; unmatched junction bases: 8. The germline V gene has CDR1 MNHEY and CDR2 SVGAGI. The CDR3 is 15 amino acids. The CDR3 nucleotides are TGTGCCAGCAGTTACTCGGCGGGGGGCGCGGATGAGCAGTACTTC. Translating it yields CASSYSAGGADEQYF.

CDR3: CASSPPSGKATQYF. The DNA for the CDR3 is TGTGCCAGCAGCCCTCCGTCAGGGAAGGCGACCCAGTACTTC. The V call is TRBV11-2, the J call TRBJ2-5; the D gene is possibly TRBD1 (5 bases). Germline-derived CDR1 and CDR2 are SGHAT and FQNNGV. The CDR3 length is 14 residues. V gave up 5 bases and J gave up 7 bases, with 17 bases separating them.

This chain uses TRBV7-9 with TRBJ1-1; weak D call: TRBD1 (6 bases). The CDR3 is made up of 16 amino acids. Looked up from germline, CDR1 is SEHNR and CDR2 is FQNEAQ (reference sequence). V gave up 5 bases and J gave up 4 bases, with 20 bases separating them. CDR3 nucleotides: TGTGCCAGCAGCCCCTATGGTTTCCGACAGGCCACTGAAGCTTTCTTT. It is translated as CASSPYGFRQATEAFF.

This clone occurred a few times. The rearrangement joins TRBV6-1 to TRBJ1-6; perhaps TRBD1 as D (5 bases). The germline V gene encodes CDR1 MNHNS and CDR2 SASEGT. CDR3 length: 13 residues. With 6 bases removed from V and 5 bases from J, the gap between germline ends came to 8 bases. The CDR3 bases are TGTGCCAGCAGGGACAAGGATAATTCACCCCTCCACTTT. Translating it yields CASRDKDNSPLHF.

V and J are TRBV28 and TRBJ2-1, with TRBD2 identical over 8 bases. Germline CDR1 is MDHEN and CDR2 is SYDVKM. V gave up 4 bases and J gave up 8 bases; unmatched junction bases: 13. CDR3 length: 16 residues. The CDR3: CASSSHGGAGVDEQFF. The CDR3 DNA is TGTGCCAGCAGTTCACACGGGGGGGCCGGTGTAGATGAGCAGTTCTTC.

This clone was observed a few times. The rearrangement links TRBV19 to TRBJ1-2; D remains unclear. V gave up 7 bases and J gave up 0 bases, with 15 bases separating them. Germline values: CDR1 LNHDA, CDR2 SQIVND (reference sequence). This CDR3 is built from 15 residues. In DNA form, the CDR3 reads TGTGCCAGTACCCTTACCAACGGAGCTAACTATGGCTACACCTTC. It encodes CASTLTNGANYGYTF.

This CDR3 reads CASSQPDGVDEQFF. The CDR3 DNA reads TGCGCCAGCAGCCAACCGGATGGGGTAGATGAGCAGTTCTTC. The chain is built from TRBV4-1 and TRBJ2-1, with D hard to call. V dropped 2 bases and J dropped 8 bases, with 13 bases sitting between them. The germline V gene has CDR1 MGHRA and CDR2 YSYEKL. The CDR3 runs to 14 residues.

The rearrangement uses TRBV14 and TRBJ2-3; D is unresolved. This CDR3 region has 15 residues. CDR1 is SGHDN, CDR2 FVKESK, per germline. V dropped 1 base and J dropped 4 bases, with 12 bases sitting between them. Written as DNA, the CDR3 is TGTGCCAGCAGCCAAGCTGGTTTGGTCGCAGATACGCAGTATTTT. It codes for CASSQAGLVADTQYF. The full variable domain, with the rest looked up from reference TRBV14 and TRBJ2-3, is EAGVTQFPSHSVIEKGQTVTLRCDPISGHDNLYWYRRVMGKEIKFLLHFVKESKQDESGMPNNRFLAERTGGTYSTLKVQPAELEDSGVYFCASSQAGLVADTQYFGPGTRLTVL.

This clone has only one observation. This chain connects TRBV6-1 to TRBJ1-1; tentative D call: TRBD1 (6 bases). The CDR3 runs 15 residues. V was shortened by 8 bases and J by 3 bases, with 19 bases between the two germline ends. Germline V lookup: CDR1 MNHNS, CDR2 SASEGT. DNA of the CDR3: TGTGCCAGCTATGGGGGCAGGGTCTCATACACTGAAGCTTTCTTT. This translates into CASYGGRVSYTEAFF.

This clone was recorded only once. V and J are TRBV6-1 and TRBJ2-1, with 8 positions matching TRBD2. This CDR3 comprises 15 residues. CDR1 is MNHNS, CDR2 SASEGT, per germline. The J segment lost 7 bases and the V segment lost 1 base, leaving 6 bases of the junction unmatched. This chain's CDR3 is CASSEVVSGANEQFF. CDR3 nucleotides: TGTGCCAGCAGTGAAGTCGTTAGCGGGGCAAATGAGCAGTTCTTC.

The J gene is TRBJ2-3, the V gene TRBV4-1, with unresolved D. The V end lost 1 base, the J end lost 5 bases, and 10 bases lay between the germline ends. The CDR3 has 14 amino acids. Germline CDR1 reads MGHRA; CDR2 reads YSYEKL. CDR3 DNA: TGCGCCAGCAGCCAAGCTCAAAGCTTAGATACGCAGTATTTT. It specifies CASSQAQSLDTQYF.

The chain recombines TRBV2 with TRBJ2-7; TRBD2 is a possible D gene (5 bases). V lost 7 bases to trimming and J lost 7 bases, with 20 bases between them. Germline V gene sequence: CDR1 SNHLY, CDR2 FYNNEI. The CDR3 loop spans 14 amino acids. This CDR3 reads CASMLSTGNNEQYF. The DNA of the CDR3 is TGTGCCAGCATGCTCAGTACGGGGAATAATGAGCAGTACTTC.

This rearrangement joins TRBV2 to TRBJ2-2, with 7 bases fitting TRBD1. The V gene's germline CDR1 is SNHLY and CDR2 FYNNEI. The V segment lost 6 bases and the J segment 3 bases; nucleotides outside the gene matches: 4. This CDR3 has 14 residues. The DNA for the CDR3 is TGTGCCAGCAGCTACGGACAGGACACCGGGGAGCTGTTTTTT. Protein product: CASSYGQDTGELFF.

This clone was counted between two and nine times. V usage is TRBV27 and J usage is TRBJ2-7; TRBD1 aligns across 9 bases. CDR1 is MNHEY, CDR2 SMNVEV, per germline (reference sequence). With 6 bases clipped from V and 3 bases from J, the junction kept 6 bases outside the gene matches. There are 14 residues in the CDR3. CDR3 region: CASSQGTGFYEQYF. The CDR3 DNA reads as TGTGCCAGCAGCCAGGGGACAGGGTTCTACGAGCAGTACTTC.

The V gene is TRBV28, the J gene TRBJ2-7; TRBD1 aligns across 9 bases. V gave up 5 bases and J gave up 1 base; unmatched junction bases: 9. The length of the CDR3 is 16 residues. Germline assignment: CDR1 MDHEN and CDR2 SYDVKM. The CDR3 nucleotides read TGTGCCAGCAGTAGCCGCGGGACAGGGCTTTCCTACGAGCAGTACTTC. This codes for CASSSRGTGLSYEQYF.

This chain joins TRBV6-6 and TRBJ1-1; D gene unclear. Germline values: CDR1 MNHNY, CDR2 SVGAGI (reference sequence). CDR3 length: 13 residues. Trimming removed 4 bases from V and 4 bases from J, with 10 bases in between. CDR3 sequence (DNA): TGTGCCAGCAGTTTCGGGCAGAGCACTGAAGCTTTCTTT. Amino acids: CASSFGQSTEAFF.

This clone has more than one count but fewer than ten. V usage is TRBV25-1 and J usage is TRBJ1-3; possible D gene TRBD1, 6 bases. Trimming cost V 8 bases and J 0 bases, with 11 bases left between them. Looked up from germline, CDR1 is MGHDK and CDR2 is SYGVNS. The CDR3 loop spans 14 amino acids. The CDR3 is CASADRYSGNTIYF. CDR3 coding DNA: TGTGCCAGCGCCGACAGGTACTCTGGAAACACCATATATTTT.

The table lists this clone with a few counts. The V call is TRBV2, the J call TRBJ2-3, with D hard to call. In germline, CDR1 is SNHLY, CDR2 FYNNEI. The CDR3 covers 14 residues. The V end lost 4 bases, the J end lost 5 bases, and 13 bases lay between the germline ends. CDR3 DNA: TGTGCCAGCAGTGTCCCTCTAAGAGGAGATACGCAGTATTTT. It codes for CASSVPLRGDTQYF.

This clone appeared once. The chain employs TRBV7-2 and TRBJ1-1, with D unresolved. The CDR3 covers 15 residues. Trimming shortened V by 3 bases and J by 1 base, and 12 bases separated the two germline ends. Germline CDR1 SGHTA, CDR2 FQGNSA. The CDR3 DNA follows: TGTGCCAGCAGCTTCGCAACCCGATCGAACACTGAAGCTTTCTTT. It translates to CASSFATRSNTEAFF.

The chain couples TRBV2 to TRBJ2-4; D may be TRBD1 (5 bases). CDR1 is SNHLY and CDR2 is FYNNEI in the germline V gene. V lost 5 bases and J lost 6, with 17 bases in between. The CDR3 covers 15 residues. CDR3 coding DNA: TGTGCCAGCAGTAACGGAGAGTATCAGGGAAACATTCAGTACTTC. Translating it yields CASSNGEYQGNIQYF. The full variable domain, in which reference TRBV2 and TRBJ2-4 provide the parts outside the CDR3, is EPEVTQTPSHQVTQMGQEVILRCVPISNHLYFYWYRQILGQKVEFLVSFYNNEISEKSEIFDDQFSVERPDGSNFTLKIRSTKLEDSAMYFCASSNGEYQGNIQYFGAGTRLSVL.

The DNA of the CDR3 is TGCGCCAGCAGCGAACGGTGGGACACTGAAGCTTTCTTT. It encodes CASSERWDTEAFF. V and J are TRBV5-1 and TRBJ1-1; D unresolved. CDR3 length equals 13 residues. With 4 bases removed from V and 3 bases from J, the gap between germline ends came to 10 bases. Germline-derived CDR1 and CDR2 are SGHRS and YFSETQ.